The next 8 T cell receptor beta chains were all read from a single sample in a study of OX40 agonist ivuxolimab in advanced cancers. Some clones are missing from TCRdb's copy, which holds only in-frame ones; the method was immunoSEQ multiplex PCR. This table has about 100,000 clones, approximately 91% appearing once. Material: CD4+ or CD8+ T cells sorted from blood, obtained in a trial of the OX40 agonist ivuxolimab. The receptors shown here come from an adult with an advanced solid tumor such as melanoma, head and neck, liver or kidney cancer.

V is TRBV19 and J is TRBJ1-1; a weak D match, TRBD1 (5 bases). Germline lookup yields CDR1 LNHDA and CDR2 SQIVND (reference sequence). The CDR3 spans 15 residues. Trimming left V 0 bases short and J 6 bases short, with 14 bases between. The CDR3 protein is CASSIDLSREAEAFF. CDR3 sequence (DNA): TGTGCCAGTAGTATAGATCTGAGCAGGGAGGCTGAAGCTTTCTTT.

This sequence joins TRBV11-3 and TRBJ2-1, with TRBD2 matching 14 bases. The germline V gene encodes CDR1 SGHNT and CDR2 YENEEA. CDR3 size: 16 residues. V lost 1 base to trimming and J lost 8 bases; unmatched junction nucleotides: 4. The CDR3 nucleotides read TGTGCCAGCAGCTTAGGGACTAGCGGGAGGACCGATGAGCAGTTCTTC. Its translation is CASSLGTSGRTDEQFF.

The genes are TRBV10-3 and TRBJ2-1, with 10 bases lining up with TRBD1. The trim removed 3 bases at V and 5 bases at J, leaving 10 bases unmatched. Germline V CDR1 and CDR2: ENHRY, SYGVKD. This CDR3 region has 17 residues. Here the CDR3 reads CAISDYWTGGKDNEQFF. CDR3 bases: TGTGCCATCAGTGATTATTGGACAGGGGGAAAGGACAATGAGCAGTTCTTC.

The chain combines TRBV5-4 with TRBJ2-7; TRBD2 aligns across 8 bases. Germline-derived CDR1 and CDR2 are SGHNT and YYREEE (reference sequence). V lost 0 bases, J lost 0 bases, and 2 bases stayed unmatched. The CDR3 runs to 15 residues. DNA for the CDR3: TGTGCCAGCAGCTTGGTCGGGGGGGGCTCCTACGAGCAGTACTTC. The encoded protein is CASSLVGGGSYEQYF.

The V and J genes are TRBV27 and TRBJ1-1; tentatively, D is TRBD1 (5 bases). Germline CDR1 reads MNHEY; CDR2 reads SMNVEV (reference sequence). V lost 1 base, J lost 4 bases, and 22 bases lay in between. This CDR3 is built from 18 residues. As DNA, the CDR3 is TGTGCCAGCAGTTTATATCTCACGGCCGGGGGGGGAGCCACTGAAGCTTTCTTT. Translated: CASSLYLTAGGGATEAFF.

The CDR3 DNA is TGCGCCAGCAGCACGGGGGGGCAATACAATGAGCAGTTCTTC. Its translation: CASSTGGQYNEQFF. The chain employs TRBV5-1 and TRBJ2-1; TRBD2 agrees at 8 bases. The V gene's germline CDR1 is SGHRS and CDR2 YFSETQ. The CDR3 is made up of 14 amino acids. With 4 bases clipped from V and 4 bases from J, the junction kept 4 bases outside the gene matches.

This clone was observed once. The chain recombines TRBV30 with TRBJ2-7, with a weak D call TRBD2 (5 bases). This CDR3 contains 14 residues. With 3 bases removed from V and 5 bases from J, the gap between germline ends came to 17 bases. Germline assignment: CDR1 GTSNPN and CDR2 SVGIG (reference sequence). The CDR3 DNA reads TGTGCCTGGAGGAAACAGAGGGCTGCTAACGAGCAGTACTTC. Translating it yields CAWRKQRAANEQYF.

CDR3 residues: CASSLIGLKQGAGKQFF. The CDR3 coding sequence is TGTGCCAGCAGTTTAATCGGCCTAAAACAGGGAGCGGGTAAGCAGTTCTTC. V and J are TRBV28 and TRBJ2-1; D could derive from TRBD1 or TRBD2 (6 bases each). The V gene lost 2 bases and the J gene lost 11 bases, with 25 bases spanning the gap. CDR1 is MDHEN and CDR2 is SYDVKM in the germline V gene. CDR3 size: 17 residues.